This entry lists 5 T cell receptor beta chains sequenced from one sample in a study of cytomegalovirus exposure and HLA in healthy donors. With 60 Vbeta and 13 Jbeta primers, the PCR was carried out. Only in-frame clones appear in the TCRdb table, and some are missing; sequencing was by immunoSEQ multiplex PCR. The sample has roughly 120,000 clones; over 60% are singletons. Material: PBMCs. These receptors were collected from a woman aged 60-75 years in good health and CMV-seropositive.

The V call is TRBV9, the J call TRBJ2-1; 7 bases match TRBD2. This CDR3 is 16 amino acids long. CDR1 is SGDLS, CDR2 YYNGEE, per germline. The V segment lost 0 bases and the J segment 4 bases; nucleotides outside the gene matches: 7. The CDR3 DNA reads TGTGCCAGCAGCGTAGCGGCTAGCGGATCTTACAATGAGCAGTTCTTC. Encoded protein: CASSVAASGSYNEQFF.

In its sample, this clone was seen a few times. The J gene is TRBJ2-1, the V gene TRBV5-4; D might be TRBD2 (5 bases). The V gene lost 2 bases and the J gene lost 3 bases, with 15 bases spanning the gap. Germline V CDR1 and CDR2: SGHNT, YYREEE (reference sequence). The CDR3 loop spans 16 amino acids. The CDR3 spells CASSLPGLAGYNEQFF. CDR3 bases: TGTGCCAGCAGCTTACCGGGTCTCGCGGGCTACAATGAGCAGTTCTTC.

J is TRBJ2-6 and V is TRBV21-1; the table's D call TRBD1 went unverified against the DNA. TRBV21-1 is a pseudogene locus. The CDR3 extends over 15 amino acids. CDR3 loop: CASSKQGSGANVLTF. In DNA, the CDR3 is TGTGCCAGCAGCAAACAGGGCTCTGGGGCCAACGTCCTGACTTTC.

The chain couples TRBV29-1 to TRBJ2-7, with 9 nucleotides matching TRBD1. The CDR3 consists of 15 residues. CDR1 is SQVTM, CDR2 ANQGSEA, per germline. V lost 3 bases to trimming and J lost 3 bases; unmatched junction nucleotides: 9. The CDR3 reads CSVDQGQGPLYEQYF. The CDR3 DNA reads TGCAGCGTTGACCAAGGACAGGGGCCTCTCTACGAGCAGTACTTC.

The chain combines TRBV4-1 with TRBJ1-4, with D unresolved. This CDR3 has 15 residues. Per the germline V gene, CDR1 is MGHRA and CDR2 is YSYEKL. V gave up 1 base and J gave up 0 bases, with 6 bases separating them. CDR3 sequence reads: CASSQGLATNEKLFF. Here the CDR3 DNA reads TGCGCCAGCAGCCAAGGTCTTGCAACTAATGAAAAACTGTTTTTT.